A single T cell receptor beta chain is shown here with its context. What antigen it recognizes has not been identified. The record has no base qualities; no much larger clone is one base away. The source of the sample is a study of blood T cell repertoires in COVID-19 (dated by TCRdb to 2019 to 2021). About the full investigation: Samples from collaborators originated in the United States, Italy and Spain and spanned both the acute and convalescent phases of COVID-19. The material from the prospective study consisted of cDNA or gDNA derived from T cells, B-cell-depleted T cells, or PBMCs. The dataset comprised deeply sampled blood TCRbeta repertoires from subjects exposed to, actively infected with, or recovered from COVID-19. The repertoires were released in a freely available public database intended as a resource for research on the immune response to SARS-CoV-2. The samples were drawn from the first 160 participants of the ongoing ImmuneRACE study and from 1,254 subjects provided by 6 global collaborators. Nearly every sample came with metadata listing a de-identified subject ID, COVID-19 status, age in years and sex. Where available, HLA class I and class II types were obtained from metadata supplied by the sample provider rather than from assay-based typing. What the study reported, not specific to this receptor: The amount of clinical and demographic metadata varied by source and participant and was provided uncurated.

The immunoSEQ Assay, a bias-controlled multiplex PCR, was used to amplify TCRbeta CDR3 regions from genomic DNA. In the source study's methods: Within the assay, amplification of reference gene primers was used to estimate how many nucleated cells each sample contained. To quantify the absolute abundance of each unique TCRbeta CDR3 rearrangement, sequence reads were collapsed and filtered. For each sample, productive Simpson clonality was calculated by taking the square root of Simpson's diversity index across productive rearrangements. Sourced from immuneACCESS, this table was stored by TCRdb with only in-frame sequences that have V and J called. A share of the clones is absent; for the studies checked, an unresolved V gene accounts for under half, and the remainder has no known explanation. The V and J calls and clone size are taken from that table; D and trimming were inferred from the DNA. For this sample the table gives 200,000 to 300,000 clones, of which about 83% were detected only once. The biggest ten clones account for less than 6.5% of the sample.

Reading the germline V gene gives CDR1 SGHTA and CDR2 FQGNSA. The CDR3 spans 14 residues, from the cysteine through the phenylalanine. Only the CDR3 part of the read is kept: 42 bases, read in frame from the first base. V is pared back by 6 bases and J by 1 base, with 12 bases lying between the germline termini. Each collaborating institution followed its own protocols to collect whole blood in K2EDTA tubes. Collaborator samples were shipped for TCRbeta analysis as frozen whole blood, isolated PBMCs, or DNA extracted from either sample type. The receptor was derived from a human donor in a cohort sampled during active COVID-19. The sequenced material came from peripheral blood. The rearrangement combines TRBV7-2 with TRBJ1-1; TRBD1 is possibly the D segment (5 matching bases). The DNA reads as follows: TGTGCCAGCAGTCTATCCGGGGGGAACACTGAAGCTTTCTTT. Its amino acids are CASSLSGGNTEAFF.